These 3 T cell receptor beta chains originate from one sample sequenced in a study of CD8 T cells in ankylosing spondylitis. The study's findings and limits: Typical of ankylosing spondylitis blood, it appeared, was a TCR beta motif of eight highly homologous variants.

TCRdb fed the 5' RACE reads into MiXCR, producing one record per CDR3 protein. The sample yields fewer than 250,000 distinct CDR3 sequences, around 18% seen once. Their target antigens are unknown. The sample was blood, either unsorted or a sorted T cell fraction (not recorded which). Every receptor here comes from a male donor with ankylosing spondylitis.

This clonotype was recorded at least ten times. The chain joins TRBV4-2 to TRBJ1-6; D gene unclear. From germline, CDR1 is LGHNA and CDR2 YNFKEQ. V was clipped by 0 bases and J by 0 bases, with 3 bases between them. The CDR3 has 15 amino acids. CDR3 loop: CASSQDRSYNSPLHF. The CDR3 DNA is TGTGCCAGCAGCCAAGACCGCTCCTATAATTCACCCCTCCACTTT.

This clonotype was picked up a small number of times. The chain carries TRBV13 and TRBJ1-2; TRBD1 might be the D (6 bases). The V end was cut by 5 bases, the J end by 5 bases, with 18 bases between. CDR3 length equals 15 residues. Germline loops: CDR1 PRHDT, CDR2 FYEKMQ (reference sequence). CDR3 loop: CASSPNWGRGYGYTF. The CDR3 coding sequence is TGTGCCAGCAGCCCCAACTGGGGGCGAGGGTATGGCTACACCTTC.

The table lists this clonotype with a few counts. This rearrangement joins TRBV27 to TRBJ2-5; a possible D gene is TRBD2 (5 bases). Trimming stripped 4 bases from V and 2 bases from J, with 14 bases between. This CDR3 spans 15 amino acids. Germline assignment: CDR1 MNHEY and CDR2 SMNVEV (reference sequence). The CDR3 spells CASSWAGFSQETQYF. The DNA of the CDR3 is TGTGCCAGCAGTTGGGCGGGTTTCTCACAAGAGACCCAGTACTTC.